Sequencing of this T cell receptor beta chain was carried out in a study of T cell repertoires in cytomegalovirus infection. Study information: Selected CMV epitopes included recently identified HLA-C-restricted ones as well as well-studied HLA-B-restricted ones. General study findings and limits: Identification of carriers of CMV plus the relevant HLA was performed using cumulative public TCR beta family frequency.

This clonotype has a count of ten or more. Its antigen is unidentified. Each CDR3 protein gets one entry after TCRdb re-called the reads with MiXCR. The sample shows about 830,000 distinct CDR3 sequences, 32% of them seen only once. CDR3 length: 14 residues. The J segment lost 3 bases and the V segment lost 5 bases, leaving 4 bases of the junction unmatched. Germline V gene lookup returns CDR1 SGHTA and CDR2 FQGNSA. The chain employs TRBV7-2 and TRBJ1-5; 7 bases line up with TRBD1. The sample was cultured CD8+ T cells from PBMCs, taken from culture after CMV antigen stimulation. The sequence was obtained from a human donor in good health (CMV status not recorded). Some clones in this sample may be carry-over from other donors' samples. The DNA for the CDR3 is TGTGCCAGCAGCCTAACAGGGGACAATCAGCCCCAGCATTTT. Its protein product is CASSLTGDNQPQHF.